One and the same sample provided the 32 T cell receptor beta chains below, sequenced in a study of T-cell reconstitution after alpha-beta-depleted transplantation in children. Using unique molecular identifiers, the investigators prepared the TCRbeta library. MiXCR, applied by TCRdb to the PCR reads, yields one record per CDR3 protein. The sample yields 350,000 to 450,000 distinct CDR3 sequences, 13% seen once. This material consisted of PBMCs, taken from the stem cell graft. Receptor source: a human donor who donated a stem cell graft to a child with Fanconi anemia.

This clonotype was detected many times. V gene TRBV28 combines with J gene TRBJ1-6, with D perhaps TRBD1 (6 bases). The CDR3 has 18 amino acids. Looked up from germline, CDR1 is MDHEN and CDR2 is SYDVKM. Trimming shortened V by 3 bases and J by 5 bases, and 20 bases separated the two germline ends. The CDR3 reads CASSFKGGESWDNSPLHF. In nucleotides, the CDR3 is TGTGCCAGCAGTTTTAAGGGGGGAGAGTCGTGGGATAATTCACCCCTCCACTTT.

This clonotype was detected only a few times. The CDR3: CSASLRQETQYF. Written as DNA, the CDR3 is TGCAGTGCCTCGCTTCGTCAAGAGACCCAGTACTTC. The gene calls are TRBV20-1 and TRBJ2-5; no firm D call. V was pared by 6 bases and J by 2 bases, with 10 bases between. The CDR3 runs to 12 residues. Germline CDR1 DFQATT, CDR2 SNEGSKA (reference sequence).

The genes are TRBV7-2 and TRBJ1-6, with 7 bases aligning to TRBD1. The CDR3 consists of 14 residues. Germline trimming cut 5 bases from V and 9 bases from J; bases unmatched to any gene: 7. Germline CDR1 SGHTA, CDR2 FQGNSA. CDR3 nucleotides: TGTGCCAGCAGCCACCGGGACAGTGCTTCACCCCTCCACTTT. Its translation is CASSHRDSASPLHF.

The V call is TRBV12-3 or TRBV12-4, the J call TRBJ1-2, with D possibly TRBD1 on 5 matching bases. This CDR3 contains 15 residues. V was shortened by 4 bases and J by 3 bases, with 15 bases between the two germline ends. The CDR3 spells CASSYGAITHYGYTF. DNA for the CDR3: TGTGCCAGCAGTTACGGGGCCATTACCCACTATGGCTACACCTTC.

To note about this clonotype: A much larger clone is a single base away; this may be a read error. The genes are TRBV6-4 and TRBJ2-1; a weak D match, TRBD2 (5 bases). The V end was cut by 2 bases, the J end by 4 bases, with 12 bases between. CDR3 length equals 15 residues. Germline V gives CDR1 MRHNA, CDR2 SNTAGT. CDR3 in amino acids: CASSDKQRAYNEQFF. The CDR3 coding sequence is TGTGCCAGCAGTGACAAACAGAGGGCTTACAATGAGCAGTTCTTC.

The table lists this clonotype with many counts. The V call is TRBV5-1, the J call TRBJ1-1; D is unclear. This CDR3 is 15 amino acids long. With 1 base removed from V and 3 bases from J, the gap between germline ends came to 13 bases. The germline CDR1 and CDR2 sequences are SGHRS and YFSETQ. The CDR3 DNA sequence: TGCGCCAGCAGCTTGAGTAAGGTTTACGACACTGAAGCTTTCTTT. The encoded protein is CASSLSKVYDTEAFF.

This clonotype was counted only a few times. The V gene is TRBV7-9, the J gene TRBJ2-4, with 10 positions matching TRBD1. Germline-derived CDR1 and CDR2 are SEHNR and FQNEAQ (reference sequence). This CDR3 is built from 16 residues. The junction had 10 bases not matched to a gene; V was cut back by 4 bases and J by 7 bases. The CDR3 region is CASSSTWTGGDNIQYF. CDR3 nucleotides: TGTGCCAGCAGCTCCACTTGGACAGGGGGAGACAACATTCAGTACTTC. Looking up the rest from reference TRBV7-9 and TRBJ2-4 gives the full variable domain: DTGVSQNPRHKITKRGQNVTFRCDPISEHNRLYWYRQTLGQGPEFLTYFQNEAQLEKSRLLSDRFSAERPKGSFSTLEIQRTEQGDSAMYLCASSSTWTGGDNIQYFGAGTRLSVL.

This clonotype was counted between two and nine times. This rearrangement joins TRBV20-1 to TRBJ2-3; 7 positions agree with TRBD1. V was clipped by 0 bases and J by 2 bases; unmatched bases: 2. Germline-derived CDR1 and CDR2 are DFQATT and SNEGSKA (reference sequence). CDR3 length: 14 amino acids. CDR3 loop: CSARDRGHTDTQYF. In DNA, the CDR3 is TGCAGTGCTAGAGATAGGGGGCACACAGATACGCAGTATTTT.

This clonotype was seen repeatedly, ten times or more. This rearrangement joins TRBV4-2 to TRBJ2-7; 8 bases agree with TRBD1. The CDR3 extends over 15 amino acids. V trimming: 0 bases; J trimming: 4 bases; junction bases outside the gene matches: 5. In germline, CDR1 is LGHNA, CDR2 YNFKEQ. CDR3 protein: CASSQEARTGYEQYV. Written as DNA, the CDR3 is TGTGCCAGCAGCCAAGAGGCCCGGACAGGGTACGAGCAGTACGTC.

This clonotype was counted many times. This sequence joins TRBV20-1 and TRBJ2-5; D perhaps matches TRBD1 (5 bases). This CDR3 region has 13 residues. Trimming pared 1 base from V and 5 bases from J, leaving 11 bases between. Per germline, CDR1 DFQATT and CDR2 SNEGSKA (reference sequence). The CDR3 DNA reads as TGCAGTGCTAGAGCTCAGGGTGTCGAGACCCAGTACTTC. It is translated as CSARAQGVETQYF.

This clonotype was detected ten times or more. The V and J genes are TRBV29-1 and TRBJ2-7; D perhaps matches TRBD1 (6 bases). Trimming shortened V by 7 bases and J by 2 bases, and 9 bases separated the two germline ends. The CDR3 sequence is 11 residues long. Germline CDR1 is SQVTM and CDR2 is ANQGSEA. The CDR3, as DNA: TGCAGCGCAGGGGAGACCTACGAGCAGTACTTC. This gives the protein CSAGETYEQYF.

This clonotype was observed a few times. V is TRBV5-1 and J is TRBJ2-2, with TRBD1 identical over 8 bases. Germline CDR1 and CDR2: SGHRS and YFSETQ. J was trimmed by 7 bases and V by 4 bases; bases with no gene match: 9. The CDR3 extends over 15 amino acids. The CDR3 region is CASSSGTGLGGELFF. CDR3 nucleotides: TGCGCCAGCAGCAGTGGGACAGGCCTTGGCGGGGAGCTGTTTTTT.

The table lists this clonotype with many counts. The J gene is TRBJ2-1, the V gene TRBV7-2; possibly TRBD2 for D (5 bases). Germline V gene data show CDR1 as SGHTA and CDR2 as FQGNSA. The CDR3 is 16 residues long. Trimming took off 3 bases at V and 1 base at J, with 13 bases between the two ends. CDR3 nucleotide sequence: TGTGCCAGCAGCTTCATGGGTACGGGATCCTACAATGAGCAGTTCTTC. Translation: CASSFMGTGSYNEQFF.

This chain joins TRBV4-3 and TRBJ2-1; TRBD2 aligns across 16 bases. This CDR3 is built from 17 residues. CDR1 and CDR2 from the germline V gene are LGHNA and YSLEER. V shed 3 bases, J shed 1 base, and the junction held 0 bases outside the gene matches. The CDR3 protein is CASSQGLAGGSYNEQFF. The CDR3, as DNA: TGCGCCAGCAGCCAGGGACTAGCGGGAGGGTCCTACAATGAGCAGTTCTTC.

The sample holds a few counts of this clonotype. Germline is not matched at one junction end, which may reflect a read error. The V call is TRBV29-1, the J call TRBJ2-3, with TRBD2 identical over 7 bases. Per the germline V gene, CDR1 is SQVTM and CDR2 is ANQGSEA. This CDR3 spans 12 amino acids. This CDR3 is CSVEDMGLPQAF. In nucleotides, the CDR3 is TGCAGCGTTGAAGATATGGGACTACCCCAGGCATTT.

This rearrangement joins TRBV15 to TRBJ2-5; D possibly uses TRBD1 or TRBD2 (6 bases each). CDR1 is LNHNV, CDR2 YYDKDF, per germline (reference sequence). V was cut by 5 bases and J by 2 bases, with 12 bases left in between. CDR3 size: 14 residues. The CDR3 nucleotides are TGTGCCACCAGCCCGCGGGACACACAAGAGACCCAGTACTTC. It is translated as CATSPRDTQETQYF.

This clonotype appeared many times. Germline is not matched at one junction end, which may reflect a read error. This chain links TRBV15 with TRBJ2-1; D unresolved. The CDR3 contains 12 residues. CDR1 is LNHNV and CDR2 is YYDKDF in the germline V gene (reference sequence). The CDR3 DNA reads TGTGCCACCAGCAGAGATTGGGCCAGTCGGCTCTTC. Its translation: CATSRDWASRLF.

This chain connects TRBV5-1 to TRBJ2-1; D might be TRBD2 (6 bases). V gave up 4 bases and J gave up 5 bases, with 16 bases separating them. Germline CDR1 and CDR2: SGHRS and YFSETQ. This CDR3 contains 15 residues. CDR3 coding DNA: TGCGCCAGCAGCCGCGGCGGGACGGGGGACAATGAGCAGTTCTTC. Translation: CASSRGGTGDNEQFF.

This clonotype was seen a few times. The chain's CDR3 is CASSQEGLGGGDSNYGYTF. CDR3 nucleotide sequence: TGCGCCAGCAGCCAAGAAGGATTGGGAGGAGGGGACTCAAACTATGGCTACACCTTC. V is TRBV4-3 and J is TRBJ1-2; D perhaps matches TRBD1 (5 bases). Germline V gene data show CDR1 as LGHNA and CDR2 as YSLEER. This CDR3 is 19 amino acids long. V shed 0 bases and J shed 2 bases, with 22 bases lying between them.

This clonotype appeared many times. This rearrangement joins TRBV28 to TRBJ1-2; D gene unclear. The germline V gene has CDR1 MDHEN and CDR2 SYDVKM. The CDR3 has 14 residues. The V end lost 5 bases, the J end lost 3 bases, and 13 bases lay between the germline ends. The CDR3 nucleotides read TGTGCCAGCAGTACAGAGAGAGCTTACTATGGCTACACCTTC. This translates into CASSTERAYYGYTF.

V is TRBV7-2 and J is TRBJ2-2; D is tentatively TRBD1 or TRBD2 (6 bases each). CDR1 is SGHTA and CDR2 is FQGNSA in the germline V gene. The CDR3 consists of 13 residues. Trimming pared 5 bases from V and 8 bases from J, leaving 12 bases between. The CDR3 bases are TGTGCCAGCAGCATAAGGGGGACTGGGGAGCTGTTTTTT. Its protein product is CASSIRGTGELFF.

The V call is TRBV11-2, the J call TRBJ2-5; weak D call: TRBD1 (5 bases). In germline, CDR1 is SGHAT, CDR2 FQNNGV. The CDR3 length is 14 residues. Trimming took 5 bases from V and 4 from J, leaving 14 bases between them. CDR3 nucleotide sequence: TGTGCCAGCAGCCCTCTCAGGGCAGGAGAGACCCAGTACTTC. This codes for CASSPLRAGETQYF.

The V call is TRBV3-1, the J call TRBJ2-3, with D possibly TRBD2 on 5 matching bases. The germline V and J ends were trimmed by 0 bases and 0 bases, with 16 bases remaining between them. Germline V gives CDR1 LGHDT, CDR2 YNNKEL (reference sequence). CDR3 length: 18 residues. The CDR3 sequence: CASSQDLNSGGSTDTQYF. In nucleotides, the CDR3 is TGTGCCAGCAGCCAAGATCTGAATTCTGGCGGGAGCACAGATACGCAGTATTTT.

V is TRBV5-6 and J is TRBJ2-7, with TRBD1 matching over 9 bases. Germline V gene lookup returns CDR1 SGHDT and CDR2 YYEEEE. CDR3 length: 16 amino acids. Losses at the gene ends were 4 bases for V and 3 bases for J; bases not matched to a gene: 11. CDR3 in DNA: TGTGCCAGCAGCGATGCACAGGGGGCGCGGGTCTACGAGCAGTACTTC. The encoded protein is CASSDAQGARVYEQYF.

This clonotype came up a few times. The chain joins TRBV5-1 to TRBJ2-3; 8 bases agree with TRBD2. The CDR3 covers 16 residues. V shed 2 bases and J 5 bases; nucleotides not matched to a gene: 10. Germline values: CDR1 SGHRS, CDR2 YFSETQ. The CDR3 region is CASSFVGGGPGDTQYF. CDR3 DNA sequence: TGCGCCAGCAGCTTCGTCGGGGGGGGGCCCGGAGATACGCAGTATTTT.

A word on this clonotype: A read error may produce the germline difference seen at one junction end. The chain links TRBV3-1 to TRBJ2-7; the D gene is possibly TRBD1 (5 bases). This CDR3 comprises 12 residues. Germline loops: CDR1 LGHDT, CDR2 YNNKEL (reference sequence). This CDR3 reads CASSQDMNRLNF. The CDR3 DNA follows: TGTGCCAGCAGCCAAGATATGAACAGGTTGAACTTC.

V usage is TRBV12-3 or TRBV12-4 and J usage is TRBJ1-1, with D unresolved. V was cut by 3 bases and J by 6 bases, with 8 bases left in between. The CDR3 is 12 amino acids. As DNA, the CDR3 is TGTGCCAGCAGTTTGGCGAATGCTGAAGCTTTCTTT. Protein sequence: CASSLANAEAFF.

The rearrangement links TRBV11-1 to TRBJ2-7; perhaps TRBD1 as D (6 bases). V lost 4 bases and J 3 bases, leaving 28 bases between the germline ends. This CDR3 has 19 amino acids. CDR1 SGHAT and CDR2 FQDESV come from the germline V gene (reference sequence). The CDR3 DNA is TGTGCCAGCAGCTCCACTCTCCGGGACACGATAAACGTCCGCTACGAGCAGTACTTC. Translated, it gives CASSSTLRDTINVRYEQYF.

This clonotype was recorded a few times. This chain uses TRBV29-1 with TRBJ2-5, with no clear D. CDR1 SQVTM and CDR2 ANQGSEA come from the germline V gene. The CDR3 spans 12 residues. The V gene lost 8 bases and the J gene lost 3 bases, with 13 bases spanning the gap. The CDR3 reads CSTRRTEETQYF. CDR3 nucleotide sequence: TGCAGCACAAGACGGACGGAAGAGACCCAGTACTTC.

The chain joins TRBV3-1 to TRBJ1-1, with a weak D call TRBD1 (5 bases). CDR3 length: 16 amino acids. Germline CDR1 LGHDT, CDR2 YNNKEL (reference sequence). V lost 0 bases and J lost 8, with 19 bases in between. The CDR3 DNA is TGTGCCAGCAGCCAAGATTGGGGCATACCGGATAGCGAAGCTTTCTTT. It translates to CASSQDWGIPDSEAFF.

There are many counts of this clonotype. V is TRBV7-9 and J is TRBJ2-2; D is unresolved. From germline, CDR1 is SEHNR and CDR2 FQNEAQ (reference sequence). Trimming cost V 3 bases and J 4 bases, with 6 bases left between them. CDR3 size: 13 residues. The CDR3 DNA reads as TGTGCCAGCAGCTTTACAGTCACCGGGGAGCTGTTTTTT. Encoded protein: CASSFTVTGELFF.

In this sample, this clonotype turned up many times. This chain connects TRBV28 to TRBJ1-5; D might be TRBD1 (5 bases). The V gene's germline CDR1 is MDHEN and CDR2 SYDVKM. V was cut by 5 bases and J by 10 bases, with 18 bases left in between. The CDR3 consists of 14 residues. The CDR3 sequence: CASSPRQSREPQHF. The CDR3 region has the DNA TGTGCCAGCAGTCCGCGACAGTCACGGGAACCCCAGCATTTT.